These 22 T cell receptor beta chains share one sample of origin, sequenced in a study of shared clonotypes between healthy human individuals. Naive CD8 cells comprised CD45RO-negative, CCR7-positively selected cells, excluding terminally differentiated effector memory CD45RA+ cells. The data were produced by immunoSEQ multiplex PCR, yet TCRdb's version contains in-frame clones alone and is incomplete. Of about 2.1 million clones listed, more than 85% are singletons. The sequenced material came from naive CD8+ T cells from PBMCs. The receptors were gathered from a man younger than 35 in good health. Some clones in this sample may be carry-over from other donors' samples.

The chain carries TRBV2 and TRBJ2-7; possible D gene TRBD1, 5 bases. The germline V and J ends were trimmed by 1 base and 5 bases, with 18 bases remaining between them. CDR1 and CDR2 (germline): SNHLY, FYNNEI. This CDR3 contains 16 residues. The CDR3 loop reads CASSEGAGQGYDEQYF. In DNA, the CDR3 is TGTGCCAGCAGTGAAGGGGCTGGGCAGGGCTACGACGAGCAGTACTTC. Filled out from reference TRBV2 and TRBJ2-7, the complete variable domain reads EPEVTQTPSHQVTQMGQEVILRCVPISNHLYFYWYRQILGQKVEFLVSFYNNEISEKSEIFDDQFSVERPDGSNFTLKIRSTKLEDSAMYFCASSEGAGQGYDEQYFGPGTRLTVT.

The chain joins TRBV29-1 to TRBJ2-7; no firm D call. The V end lost 6 bases, the J end lost 2 bases, and 11 bases lay between the germline ends. The CDR3 runs to 12 residues. Per the germline V gene, CDR1 is SQVTM and CDR2 is ANQGSEA. The CDR3 nucleotides read TGCAGCGTGGCTGCCAGGACCTACGAGCAGTACTTC. Translating gives CSVAARTYEQYF.

V is TRBV5-1 and J is TRBJ2-2; tentatively, D is TRBD1 or TRBD2 (6 bases each). CDR1 is SGHRS and CDR2 is YFSETQ in the germline V gene. CDR3 length: 17 residues. V lost 0 bases to trimming and J lost 3 bases, with 15 bases between them. The CDR3 loop reads CASSLGRGQGYTGELFF. CDR3 DNA sequence: TGCGCCAGCAGCTTGGGCCGGGGGCAGGGTTACACCGGGGAGCTGTTTTTT.

This chain connects TRBV11-2 to TRBJ2-7; D uncertain. Germline V gives CDR1 SGHAT, CDR2 FQNNGV. V lost 1 base to trimming and J lost 0 bases, with 10 bases between them. This CDR3 region has 15 residues. CDR3 coding DNA: TGTGCCAGCAGCTTAGTCCCCGGCACCTCCTACGAGCAGTACTTC. Translated, it gives CASSLVPGTSYEQYF.

This rearrangement joins TRBV7-2 to TRBJ2-1; the D is unclear. In germline, CDR1 is SGHTA, CDR2 FQGNSA. The V gene lost 3 bases and the J gene lost 7 bases, with 16 bases spanning the gap. The CDR3 sequence is 15 residues long. CDR3 nucleotide sequence: TGTGCCAGCAGCTTTTTTTCGGCAGGTGGGAATGAGCAGTTCTTC. Amino acids: CASSFFSAGGNEQFF.

The rearrangement joins TRBV27 to TRBJ2-3; no clear D gene. The CDR3 has 14 amino acids. Trimming removed 9 bases from V and 4 bases from J, with 17 bases in between. Germline assignment: CDR1 MNHEY and CDR2 SMNVEV (reference sequence). Here the CDR3 reads CASTGVGRSDTQYF. The CDR3 DNA reads TGTGCCAGTACTGGAGTTGGTCGGTCAGATACGCAGTATTTT.

The genes are TRBV27 and TRBJ1-1; maybe TRBD1 (5 bases). The CDR3 contains 15 residues. Trimming pared 7 bases from V and 5 bases from J, leaving 20 bases between. From germline, CDR1 is MNHEY and CDR2 SMNVEV (reference sequence). The CDR3 DNA reads as TGTGCCAGCAACTTGGGGCCAGGAGGGAGGACTGAAGCTTTCTTT. Protein: CASNLGPGGRTEAFF.

This CDR3 reads CASSRTGGGTDTQYF. CDR3 coding DNA: TGTGCCAGCAGCAGGACCGGCGGTGGCACAGATACGCAGTATTTT. The rearrangement uses TRBV7-9 and TRBJ2-3; D not certain. In germline, CDR1 is SEHNR, CDR2 FQNEAQ (reference sequence). Trimming left V 5 bases short and J 1 base short, with 13 bases between. The CDR3 has 15 amino acids.

The chain links TRBV29-1 to TRBJ1-2, with 8 bases matching TRBD1. The CDR3 runs 11 residues. The germline V gene has CDR1 SQVTM and CDR2 ANQGSEA. V lost 7 bases, J lost 6 bases, and 4 bases stayed unmatched. The CDR3 is CSAGGGDGYTF. DNA of the CDR3: TGCAGCGCAGGGGGCGGAGATGGCTACACCTTC. The full variable domain, rest sourced from reference TRBV29-1 and TRBJ1-2, is SAVISQKPSRDICQRGTSLTIQCQVDSQVTMMFWYRQQPGQSLTLIATANQGSEATYESGFVIDKFPISRPNLTFSTLTVSNMSPEDSSIYLCSAGGGDGYTFGSGTRLTVV.

This clone was seen just once. V and J are TRBV9 and TRBJ1-2; TRBD1 might be the D (5 bases). The CDR3 length is 15 residues. The V end was cut by 4 bases, the J end by 4 bases, with 17 bases between. Germline CDR1 SGDLS, CDR2 YYNGEE. The CDR3 nucleotides are TGTGCCAGCAGCCCCTCCTCGGGACTCTTCTATGGCTACACCTTC. Translated: CASSPSSGLFYGYTF.

This chain joins TRBV7-3 and TRBJ2-5, with 7 bases identical to TRBD2. The CDR3 runs to 15 residues. Germline lookup yields CDR1 SGHTA and CDR2 FQGTGA. Trimming at V came to 5 bases and at J to 3 bases, leaving 9 bases not matched to a gene. CDR3 in amino acids: CASSPNLSGKETQYF. CDR3 DNA sequence: TGTGCCAGCAGCCCGAATCTAAGCGGGAAAGAGACCCAGTACTTC.

This chain links TRBV9 with TRBJ2-1, with a tentative D call TRBD1 (6 bases). The length of the CDR3 is 15 residues. CDR1 is SGDLS, CDR2 YYNGEE, per germline. Between the trimmed V and J ends, which lost 4 bases and 0 bases, there was a span of 11 bases. The CDR3 DNA reads as TGTGCCAGCAGCCCCCCCAGGGGCTCCTACAATGAGCAGTTCTTC. Amino acids: CASSPPRGSYNEQFF.

The chain recombines TRBV5-6 with TRBJ2-1; TRBD1 aligns across 9 bases. Germline assignment: CDR1 SGHDT and CDR2 YYEEEE. The CDR3 has 14 residues. Trimming at V came to 3 bases and at J to 7 bases, leaving 5 bases not matched to a gene. DNA of the CDR3: TGTGCCAGCAGCTGGGACAGGGTAGGGAATGAGCAGTTCTTC. Protein sequence: CASSWDRVGNEQFF.

The rearrangement uses TRBV29-1 and TRBJ2-7; D unresolved. CDR3 length: 12 amino acids. Trimming took 0 bases from V and 3 from J, leaving 6 bases between them. Germline loops: CDR1 SQVTM, CDR2 ANQGSEA. CDR3 amino acids: CSVEDGFYEQYF. CDR3 in DNA: TGCAGCGTTGAAGACGGATTCTACGAGCAGTACTTC.

In its sample, this clone was seen once. The chain is built from TRBV12-5 and TRBJ1-1; 7 positions agree with TRBD1. The ends lost 2 bases at V and 11 bases at J; junction bases unmatched: 5. CDR1 is LGHNT, CDR2 FRNRAP, per germline. The length of the CDR3 is 12 residues. The chain's CDR3 is CASGLRGTAAFF. CDR3 bases: TGTGCTAGTGGTTTGAGGGGGACAGCGGCTTTCTTT.

The chain joins TRBV30 to TRBJ2-5, with 9 bases identical to TRBD2. The DNA end is more similar to TRBJ2-7, so the J call may be wrong. Looked up from germline, CDR1 is GTSNPN and CDR2 is SVGIG (reference sequence). CDR3 length: 15 amino acids. The CDR3 DNA follows: TGTGCCTGGAGTGTTCCGGGACTAGCTTCCTACGAGCAGTACTTC. Its translation: CAWSVPGLASYEQYF.

This chain connects TRBV7-9 to TRBJ2-3, with 9 bases lining up with TRBD1. CDR1 is SEHNR, CDR2 FQNEAQ, per germline (reference sequence). The CDR3 loop spans 18 amino acids. Losses at the gene ends were 4 bases for V and 1 base for J; bases not matched to a gene: 12. The CDR3 DNA follows: TGTGCCAGCAGCTCCGCCGGGACAGGGACCCTTCGCACAGATACGCAGTATTTT. This translates into CASSSAGTGTLRTDTQYF.

This clone has only one observation. At the DNA level, this CDR3 is encoded by other sequences in the same sample as well. The chain carries TRBV9 and TRBJ1-2; D gene uncertain. CDR1 and CDR2 (germline): SGDLS, YYNGEE. Between the trimmed V and J ends, which lost 0 bases and 5 bases, there was a span of 8 bases. This CDR3 is 13 amino acids long. CDR3 residues: CASSVEAGYGYTF. The CDR3 region has the DNA TGTGCCAGCAGCGTAGAAGCGGGATATGGCTACACCTTC.

The chain links TRBV25-1 to TRBJ1-5; D unresolved. V gave up 1 base and J gave up 2 bases, with 9 bases separating them. Germline CDR1 MGHDK, CDR2 SYGVNS. This CDR3 has 15 amino acids. The CDR3 sequence is CASSESRMGNQPQHF. DNA for the CDR3: TGTGCCAGCAGTGAATCGAGGATGGGCAATCAGCCCCAGCATTTT.

The chain has TRBV11-2 and TRBJ2-7; D is unclear. The CDR3 has 13 amino acids. V dropped 5 bases and J dropped 2 bases, with 10 bases sitting between them. Germline assignment: CDR1 SGHAT and CDR2 FQNNGV. The CDR3: CASSPTLAYEQYF. CDR3 nucleotide sequence: TGTGCCAGCAGCCCGACACTGGCCTACGAGCAGTACTTC.

The V call is TRBV11-3, the J call TRBJ2-3; D is perhaps TRBD1 or TRBD2 (6 bases each). Trimming stripped 1 base from V and 0 bases from J, with 14 bases between. The CDR3 runs to 17 residues. CDR1 and CDR2 (germline): SGHNT, YENEEA. The CDR3 bases are TGTGCCAGCAGCTTAGGGGATGGGGGGCTTAGCACAGATACGCAGTATTTT. Protein sequence: CASSLGDGGLSTDTQYF.

The rearrangement uses TRBV6-5 and TRBJ2-7, with TRBD2 identical over 7 bases. Germline V gene data show CDR1 as MNHEY and CDR2 as SVGAGI. CDR3 size: 14 residues. With 5 bases clipped from V and 2 bases from J, the junction kept 6 bases outside the gene matches. The CDR3 sequence is CASSPAGTPYEQYF. The DNA of the CDR3 is TGTGCCAGCAGTCCAGCGGGAACCCCCTACGAGCAGTACTTC.